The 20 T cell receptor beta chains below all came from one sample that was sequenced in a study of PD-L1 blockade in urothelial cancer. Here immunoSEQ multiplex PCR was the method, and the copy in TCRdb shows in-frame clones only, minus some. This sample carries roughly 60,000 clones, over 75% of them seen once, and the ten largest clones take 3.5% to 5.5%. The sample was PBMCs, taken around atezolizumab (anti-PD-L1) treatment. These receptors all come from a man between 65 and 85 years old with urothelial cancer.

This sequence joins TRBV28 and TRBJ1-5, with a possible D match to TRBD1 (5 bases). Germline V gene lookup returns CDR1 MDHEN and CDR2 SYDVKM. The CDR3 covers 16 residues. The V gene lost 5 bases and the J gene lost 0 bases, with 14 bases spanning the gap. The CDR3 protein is CASSHTSRVSNQPQHF. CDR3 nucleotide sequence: TGTGCCAGCAGTCACACGTCCAGGGTTAGCAATCAGCCCCAGCATTTT.

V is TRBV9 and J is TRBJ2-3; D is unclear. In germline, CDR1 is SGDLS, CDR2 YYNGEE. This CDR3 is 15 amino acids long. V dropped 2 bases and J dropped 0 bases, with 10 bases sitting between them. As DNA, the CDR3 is TGTGCCAGCAGCGTCGACTCGCCTAGCACAGATACGCAGTATTTT. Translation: CASSVDSPSTDTQYF.

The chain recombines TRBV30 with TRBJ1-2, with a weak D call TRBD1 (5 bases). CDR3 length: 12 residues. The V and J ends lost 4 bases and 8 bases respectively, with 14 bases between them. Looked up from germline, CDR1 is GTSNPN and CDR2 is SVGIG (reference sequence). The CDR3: CAWTRVGGGYTF. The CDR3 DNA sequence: TGTGCCTGGACGAGGGTGGGGGGAGGCTACACCTTC. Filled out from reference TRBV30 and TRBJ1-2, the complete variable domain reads SQTIHQWPATLVQPVGSPLSLECTVEGTSNPNLYWYRQAAGRGLQLLFYSVGIGQISSEVPQNLSASRPQDRQFILSSKKLLLSDSGFYLCAWTRVGGGYTFGSGTRLTVV.

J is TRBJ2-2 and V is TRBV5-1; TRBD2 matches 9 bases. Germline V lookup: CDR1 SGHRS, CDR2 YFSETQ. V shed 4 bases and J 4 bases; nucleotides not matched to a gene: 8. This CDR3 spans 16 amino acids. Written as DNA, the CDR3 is TGCGCCAGCAGCGGATTAGCGGGAGAGAGCACCGGGGAGCTGTTTTTT. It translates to CASSGLAGESTGELFF.

The CDR3 loop is CASSPDSLRNTGELFF. CDR3 DNA: TGTGCCAGTAGTCCCGACAGCTTACGGAACACCGGGGAGCTGTTTTTT. The chain recombines TRBV19 with TRBJ2-2; TRBD1 might be the D (5 bases). Deletions cut 5 bases from V and 1 base from J, with 14 bases between. The CDR3 runs 16 residues. Per the germline V gene, CDR1 is LNHDA and CDR2 is SQIVND (reference sequence).

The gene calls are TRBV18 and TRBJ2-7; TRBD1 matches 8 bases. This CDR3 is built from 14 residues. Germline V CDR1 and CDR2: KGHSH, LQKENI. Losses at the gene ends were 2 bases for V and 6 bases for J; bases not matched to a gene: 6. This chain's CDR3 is CASSPGQGHGEQYF. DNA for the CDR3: TGTGCCAGCTCACCAGGACAGGGCCACGGCGAGCAGTACTTC.

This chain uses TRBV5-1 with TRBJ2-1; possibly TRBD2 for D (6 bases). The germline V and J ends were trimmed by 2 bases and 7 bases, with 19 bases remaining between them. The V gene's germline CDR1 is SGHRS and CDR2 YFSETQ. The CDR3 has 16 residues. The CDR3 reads CASSFFISGVGNEQFF. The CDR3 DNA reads TGCGCCAGCAGCTTTTTTATCTCGGGAGTGGGGAATGAGCAGTTCTTC.

CDR3 sequence: CASSPKPRTSGLYNEQFF. In DNA form, the CDR3 reads TGTGCCAGCTCACCAAAACCCAGGACTAGCGGGCTTTACAATGAGCAGTTCTTC. V gene TRBV18 combines with J gene TRBJ2-1; 11 nucleotides line up with TRBD2. With 2 bases clipped from V and 4 bases from J, the junction kept 10 bases outside the gene matches. The CDR3 is made up of 18 amino acids. The germline V gene has CDR1 KGHSH and CDR2 LQKENI.

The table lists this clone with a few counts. DNA for the CDR3: TGTGCCAGCAGTGAATATCTCGAGCAGTACTTC. As protein: CASSEYLEQYF. V is TRBV25-1 and J is TRBJ2-7, with unresolved D. The CDR3 length is 11 residues. The germline gives CDR1 MGHDK, CDR2 SYGVNS. The V gene lost 0 bases and the J gene lost 6 bases, with 3 bases spanning the gap.

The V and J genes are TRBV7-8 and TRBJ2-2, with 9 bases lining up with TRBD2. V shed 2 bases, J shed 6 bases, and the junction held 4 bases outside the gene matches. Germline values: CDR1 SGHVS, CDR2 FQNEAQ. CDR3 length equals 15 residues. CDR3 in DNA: TGTGCCAGCAGCTTATGGCGCGGGAGGGCCGGGGAGCTGTTTTTT. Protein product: CASSLWRGRAGELFF.

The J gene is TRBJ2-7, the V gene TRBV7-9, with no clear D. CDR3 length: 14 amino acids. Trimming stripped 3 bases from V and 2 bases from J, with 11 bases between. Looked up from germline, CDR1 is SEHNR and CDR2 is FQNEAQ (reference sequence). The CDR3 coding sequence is TGTGCCAGCAGCTTGCTAGACCGCACCTACGAGCAGTACTTC. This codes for CASSLLDRTYEQYF.

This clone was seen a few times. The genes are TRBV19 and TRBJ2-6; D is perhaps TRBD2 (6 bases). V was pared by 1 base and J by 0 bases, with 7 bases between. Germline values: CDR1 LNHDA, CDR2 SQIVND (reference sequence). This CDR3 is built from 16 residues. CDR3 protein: CASSIGRDSGANVLTF. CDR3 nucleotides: TGTGCCAGTAGTATAGGGCGGGACTCTGGGGCCAACGTCCTGACTTTC.

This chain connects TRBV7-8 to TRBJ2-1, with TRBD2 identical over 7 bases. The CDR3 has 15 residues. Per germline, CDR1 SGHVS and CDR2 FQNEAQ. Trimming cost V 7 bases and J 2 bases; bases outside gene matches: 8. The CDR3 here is CASTPSGAAYNEQFF. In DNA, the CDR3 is TGTGCCAGCACCCCTAGCGGAGCCGCCTACAATGAGCAGTTCTTC.

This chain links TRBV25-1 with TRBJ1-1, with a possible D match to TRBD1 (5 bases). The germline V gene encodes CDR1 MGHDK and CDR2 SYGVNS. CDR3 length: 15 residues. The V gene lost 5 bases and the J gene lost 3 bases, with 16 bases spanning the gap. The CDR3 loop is CASSRLDTPDTEAFF. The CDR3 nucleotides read TGTGCCAGCAGTCGACTGGACACCCCGGACACTGAAGCTTTCTTT.

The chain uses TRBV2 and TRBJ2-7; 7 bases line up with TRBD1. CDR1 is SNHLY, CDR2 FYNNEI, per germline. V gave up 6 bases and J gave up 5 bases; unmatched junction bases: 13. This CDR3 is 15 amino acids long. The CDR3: CASSRLRQGGDEQYF. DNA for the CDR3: TGTGCCAGCAGCCGGTTAAGACAGGGTGGGGACGAGCAGTACTTC.

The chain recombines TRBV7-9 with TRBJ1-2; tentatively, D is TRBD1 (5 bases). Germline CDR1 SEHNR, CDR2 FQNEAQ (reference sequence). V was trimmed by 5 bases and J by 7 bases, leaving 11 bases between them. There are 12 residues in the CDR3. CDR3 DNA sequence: TGTGCCAGCAGCGCCAGGGAAATTGGCTACACCTTC. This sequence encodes CASSAREIGYTF. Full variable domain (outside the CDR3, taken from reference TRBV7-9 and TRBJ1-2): DTGVSQNPRHKITKRGQNVTFRCDPISEHNRLYWYRQTLGQGPEFLTYFQNEAQLEKSRLLSDRFSAERPKGSFSTLEIQRTEQGDSAMYLCASSAREIGYTFGSGTRLTVV.

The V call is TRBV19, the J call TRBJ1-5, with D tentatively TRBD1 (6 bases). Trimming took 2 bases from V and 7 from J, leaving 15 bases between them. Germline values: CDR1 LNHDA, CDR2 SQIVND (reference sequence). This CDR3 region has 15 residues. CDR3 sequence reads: CASSIQEGGDQPQHF. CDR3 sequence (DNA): TGTGCCAGTAGTATACAGGAGGGGGGGGACCAGCCCCAGCATTTT.

CDR3 sequence reads: CASSYGPPRDNQPQHF. CDR3 nucleotides: TGTGCCAGCAGTTACGGCCCCCCGAGGGACAATCAGCCCCAGCATTTT. The chain is built from TRBV6-6 and TRBJ1-5; the D is unclear. V lost 2 bases and J lost 3, with 14 bases in between. CDR1 MNHNY and CDR2 SVGAGI come from the germline V gene (reference sequence). This CDR3 comprises 16 residues.

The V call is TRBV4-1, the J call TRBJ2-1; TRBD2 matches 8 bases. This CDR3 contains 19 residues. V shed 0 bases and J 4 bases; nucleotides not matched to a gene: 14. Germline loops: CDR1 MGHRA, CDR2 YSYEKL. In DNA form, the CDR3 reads TGCGCCAGCAGCCAAGATCCCCTCGGGGGGGGAGGGCGGTACAATGAGCAGTTCTTC. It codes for CASSQDPLGGGGRYNEQFF.

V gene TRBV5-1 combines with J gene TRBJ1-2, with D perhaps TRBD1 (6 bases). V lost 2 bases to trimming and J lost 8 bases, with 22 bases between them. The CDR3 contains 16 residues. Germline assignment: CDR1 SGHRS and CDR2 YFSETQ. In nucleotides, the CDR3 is TGCGCCAGCAGCTTTGGGGGGCGAGAGGCGGGAGTCGGCTACACCTTC. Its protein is CASSFGGREAGVGYTF. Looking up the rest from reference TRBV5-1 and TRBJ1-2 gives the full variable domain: KAGVTQTPRYLIKTRGQQVTLSCSPISGHRSVSWYQQTPGQGLQFLFEYFSETQRNKGNFPGRFSGRQFSNSRSEMNVSTLELGDSALYLCASSFGGREAGVGYTFGSGTRLTVV.